This TCR beta chain was documented in a study of human CD4 T cells and Enterobacteriaceae. The J segment lost 6 bases and the V segment lost 3 bases, leaving 10 bases of the junction unmatched. Per the germline V gene, CDR1 is SGDLS and CDR2 is YYNGEE. The CDR3 length is 16 residues. Sorting took every CD4+ cell except CD45RA+CCR7+CD95- naive cells, reaching over 95% purity. Measured with immunoSEQ multiplex PCR; TCRdb has only the in-frame clones, and not every one. The table has tens of thousands of clones, around four fifths seen once. The clonotype comes from a human donor in good health. The sample comprised memory CD4+ T cells from blood. This chain uses TRBV9 with TRBJ2-1; 9 bases are a match to TRBD2. The CDR3 protein is CASSAVETSGFNEQFF. CDR3 nucleotide sequence: TGTGCCAGCAGCGCAGTCGAGACTAGCGGATTCAATGAGCAGTTCTTC.